This is a list of T cell receptor beta chains from one sample in a study of blood T cell repertoires in COVID-19. Measured with immunoSEQ multiplex PCR; TCRdb has only the in-frame clones, and not every one. This table has some 200,000 clones, approximately 80% appearing once. The sequenced sample was peripheral blood. These receptors were obtained from a human donor with acute or convalescent COVID-19. The donor label of this sample is uncertain. Both conserved end residues are part of each CDR3. D genes are given only for firm matches. Some rows have no size entry. The others give once, few or many, or a class for an expanded clone.

J | length | V | size | D | DNA | CDR3
TRBJ2-7 | 14 | TRBV19 | NA | TRBD2 | TGTGCCAGTAGTACTAGACTAGCGGCCTACGAGCAGTACTTC | CASSTRLAAYEQYF
TRBJ2-5 | 13 | TRBV5-5 | NA | TRBD2 | TGTGCCAGCAGCTTCGGACTAGCGGGGACCCAGTACTTC | CASSFGLAGTQYF
TRBJ1-1 | 13 | TRBV12-3/TRBV12-4 | NA | NA | TGTGCCAGCAGTTTTCTATTGAACACTGAAGCTTTCTTT | CASSFLLNTEAFF
TRBJ2-5 | 15 | TRBV7-8 | NA | NA | TGTGCCAGCAGGATGGGGGCAGCCCCAGGGAGGACCCAGTACTTC | CASRMGAAPGRTQYF
TRBJ2-2 | 18 | TRBV5-3 | NA | TRBD2 | TGTGCCAGAAGCCCGCCGGGACTAGCGGGAGGCGGAACCGGGGAGCTGTTTTTT | CARSPPGLAGGGTGELFF
TRBJ2-3 | 15 | TRBV9 | few | NA | TGTGCCAGCAGCAGAATTACCGGTTTGACAGATACGCAGTATTTT | CASSRITGLTDTQYF
TRBJ2-7 | 11 | TRBV20-1 | few | NA | TGCAGTGCCCCCCGACAGGCCGAGCAGTACTTC | CSAPRQAEQYF
TRBJ2-5 | 12 | TRBV10-3 | NA | TRBD1 | TGTGCCACGAGGACAGGGGGGGAGACCCAGTACTTC | CATRTGGETQYF
TRBJ2-7 | 14 | TRBV7-8 | NA | TRBD2 | TGTGCCAGCAGCCGACTAGCGGGGACCTACGAGCAGTACTTC | CASSRLAGTYEQYF
TRBJ2-5 | 14 | TRBV5-4 | once | TRBD2 | TGTGCCAGCAGCTCCGCGACTAGCCAGGAGACCCAGTACTTC | CASSSATSQETQYF
TRBJ1-4 | 13 | TRBV6-5 | NA | NA | TGTGCCAGCAAAGCCGGGTTTGGTGAAAAACTGTTTTTT | CASKAGFGEKLFF
TRBJ2-1 | 15 | TRBV25-1 | NA | TRBD2 | TGTGCCAGCCCCCCACTAGCGGGAATTTACAATGAGCAGTTCTTC | CASPPLAGIYNEQFF
TRBJ2-3 | 15 | TRBV18 | NA | NA | TGTGCCAGCTCACCACCGACAGGCCCCACAGATACGCAGTATTTT | CASSPPTGPTDTQYF
TRBJ1-3 | 14 | TRBV3-1/TRBV3-2 | NA | NA | TGTGCCAGCAGCCTCACAGGATCGGGAAACACCATATATTTT | CASSLTGSGNTIYF
TRBJ2-7 | 15 | TRBV18 | once | TRBD2 | TGTGCCAGCTCACCGGTCATAGCGGGAGACGACGAGCAGTACTTC | CASSPVIAGDDEQYF
TRBJ2-1 | 16 | TRBV5-6 | few | TRBD2 | TGTGCCAGCAGCTCTCGGGGGGACTCCTACTTTAATGAGCAGTTCTTC | CASSSRGDSYFNEQFF
TRBJ2-1 | 12 | TRBV2 | NA | NA | TGTGCCAGCAGCCGAGCTAACAATGAGCAGTTCTTC | CASSRANNEQFF
TRBJ2-7 | 15 | TRBV11-2 | NA | TRBD2 | TGTGCCAGCAGGGGGGTGCGGGAGCGGGGTTACGAGCAGTACTTC | CASRGVRERGYEQYF
TRBJ1-5 | 16 | TRBV28 | NA | TRBD1 | TGTGCCAGCAGTAGCCCCGGACAGGGGGGGGTTCAGCCCCAGCATTTT | CASSSPGQGGVQPQHF
TRBJ2-7 | 14 | TRBV29-1 | NA | NA | TGCAGCGCGGCAGGGGGGCAGGGTATCAACGAGCAGTACTTC | CSAAGGQGINEQYF
TRBJ1-5 | 16 | TRBV29-1 | NA | NA | TGCAGCGTTGTACTAGGTCAGTTTGGCAGCAATCAGCCCCAGCATTTT | CSVVLGQFGSNQPQHF
TRBJ1-3 | 12 | TRBV6-5 | NA | NA | TGTGCCAGCCGGCCGGGAGGAAACACCATATATTTT | CASRPGGNTIYF
TRBJ2-7 | 15 | TRBV30 | NA | TRBD2 | TGTGCCTGTTCCCTTCGGGTAGCGGGAGGGAGGGAGCAGTACTTC | CACSLRVAGGREQYF
TRBJ1-4 | 18 | TRBV9 | NA | NA | TGTGCCAGCAGCGTAGGAAATTCGTTTGGACAGACAAATGAAAAACTGTTTTTT | CASSVGNSFGQTNEKLFF
TRBJ2-1 | 16 | TRBV7-3 | NA | TRBD1 | TGTGCCAGCAGCCCCCCGGGACAGGGGCCATACAATGAGCAGTTCTTC | CASSPPGQGPYNEQFF
TRBJ2-2 | 15 | TRBV5-1 | NA | TRBD2 | TGCGCCAGCAGCGGACTAGCGGGAGGTGCCGGGGAGCTGTTTTTT | CASSGLAGGAGELFF
TRBJ1-6 | 15 | TRBV3-1/TRBV3-2 | NA | NA | TGTGCCAGCAGCCAATTAGCGACTTACAATTCACCCCTCCACTTT | CASSQLATYNSPLHF
TRBJ2-1 | 12 | TRBV7-8 | NA | NA | TGTGCCAGCAGCGCAGCGGGCAATGAGCAGTTCTTC | CASSAAGNEQFF
TRBJ2-1 | 15 | TRBV7-3 | NA | TRBD1 | TGTGCCAGCAGCTGGACAGGGGGCATCGACAATGAGCAGTTCTTC | CASSWTGGIDNEQFF
TRBJ2-7 | 14 | TRBV3-1/TRBV3-2 | NA | NA | TGTGCCAGCAGCCTAGGAACAACAGGGAACGAGCAGTACTTC | CASSLGTTGNEQYF
TRBJ2-7 | 15 | TRBV18 | NA | NA | TGTGCCAGCTCACCAAAGATACGACAGACCTACGAGCAGTACTTC | CASSPKIRQTYEQYF
TRBJ2-2 | 20 | TRBV28 | NA | TRBD2 | TGTGCCAGCAGTTTATATTCCGGGACTAGCGGGAGGGCAGACACCGGGGAGCTGTTTTTT | CASSLYSGTSGRADTGELFF
TRBJ2-3 | 14 | TRBV19 | NA | NA | TGTGCCAGTAGTCCGTCAGACTTACCAGATACGCAGTATTTT | CASSPSDLPDTQYF
TRBJ2-1 | 14 | TRBV4-1 | NA | NA | TGCGCCAGCAGCCCGACTATCGGTAACAATGAGCAGTTCTTC | CASSPTIGNNEQFF
TRBJ2-3 | 15 | TRBV9 | NA | TRBD2 | TGTGCCAGCAGCGTAGCTAGCGGAAACACAGATACGCAGTATTTT | CASSVASGNTDTQYF
TRBJ2-5 | 16 | TRBV28 | NA | NA | TGTGCCAGCAGAGGACTCCTCCAGCCCCTCAAAGAGACCCAGTACTTC | CASRGLLQPLKETQYF
TRBJ1-1 | 16 | TRBV7-9 | NA | TRBD1 | TGTGCCAGCAGCCCCCGGGACAGCGACCTGAACACTGAAGCTTTCTTT | CASSPRDSDLNTEAFF
TRBJ2-1 | 13 | TRBV7-2 | NA | TRBD2 | TGTGCCAGCAGCTGGGGACTATACAATGAGCAGTTCTTC | CASSWGLYNEQFF
TRBJ2-1 | 15 | TRBV6-6 | NA | NA | TGTGCCAGCAGTTCCCGGGATACGGGCTACAATGAGCAGTTCTTC | CASSSRDTGYNEQFF
TRBJ1-2 | 13 | TRBV19 | NA | NA | TGTGCCAGTAGTATCTCTGCTAACTATGGCTACACCTTC | CASSISANYGYTF
TRBJ1-1 | 13 | TRBV10-3 | NA | NA | TGTGCCATCTCGTCGAGAGGTGGCACTGAAGCTTTCTTT | CAISSRGGTEAFF
TRBJ2-4 | 14 | TRBV19 | few | NA | TGTGCCAGTAGGGCCCAGGGAGCCAAAAACATTCAGTACTTC | CASRAQGAKNIQYF
TRBJ2-2 | 17 | TRBV5-8 | once | TRBD1 | TGTGCCAGCAGCTTGCGAGGACAGGGGGCGGACACCGGGGAGCTGTTTTTT | CASSLRGQGADTGELFF